The source of this T cell receptor (beta chain) is a study of blood T cell repertoires in COVID-19. The data were produced by immunoSEQ multiplex PCR, yet TCRdb's version contains in-frame clones alone and is incomplete. The table lists 150,000 to 200,000 clones, approximately 86% of them singletons, with 9.8% in the top ten. Sequencing used peripheral blood. This receptor was taken from a woman of 80 years or more with acute or convalescent COVID-19.

CDR3 in DNA: TGTGCCAGTAGTATGGTCGGGGGCACAGATACGCAGTATTTT. Translation gives CASSMVGGTDTQYF. The V gene is TRBV19, the J gene TRBJ2-3; D is possibly TRBD2 (5 bases). Trimming shortened V by 3 bases and J by 1 base, and 8 bases separated the two germline ends. The CDR3 length is 14 residues. Looked up from germline, CDR1 is LNHDA and CDR2 is SQIVND (reference sequence).